These 14 T cell receptor beta chains came from one sample sequenced in a study of shared clonotypes between healthy human individuals. TCRdb's table, derived via immunoSEQ multiplex PCR, lists solely in-frame clones and lacks some. In the table there are 2,500,000 or so clones, 80% to 95% of which are singletons. The sequenced sample consisted of naive CD4+ T cells from PBMCs. Subset indicated: CD45RA+ positively selected. The receptors stem from a man between 18 and 35 years old in good health. Some clones in this sample may be carry-over from other donors' samples.

V and J are TRBV4-2 and TRBJ2-1, with a tentative D call TRBD2 (7 bases). V lost 5 bases and J 4 bases, leaving 18 bases between the germline ends. Germline CDR1 and CDR2: LGHNA and YNFKEQ. The CDR3 has 16 amino acids. CDR3: CASSEWRGRGYNEQFF. CDR3 sequence (DNA): TGTGCCAGCAGCGAATGGAGGGGGAGGGGTTACAATGAGCAGTTCTTC.

In nucleotides, the CDR3 is TGTGCCAGTAGTATCCGGACAGGGCGTCCGAACACCGGGGAGCTGTTTTTT. It yields the protein CASSIRTGRPNTGELFF. The rearrangement uses TRBV19 and TRBJ2-2; the match to TRBD1 covers 8 bases. V dropped 3 bases and J dropped 0; count of bases not matched to a gene: 6. Germline assignment: CDR1 LNHDA and CDR2 SQIVND (reference sequence). The CDR3 is 17 amino acids. The full variable domain, its missing parts supplied by reference TRBV19 and TRBJ2-2, is DGGITQSPKYLFRKEGQNVTLSCEQNLNHDAMYWYRQDPGQGLRLIYYSQIVNDFQKGDIAEGYSVSREKKESFPLTVTSAQKNPTAFYLCASSIRTGRPNTGELFFGEGSRLTVL.

This clone was seen more than once but under ten times. This rearrangement joins TRBV28 to TRBJ1-1; unclear D gene. Per the germline V gene, CDR1 is MDHEN and CDR2 is SYDVKM. V was pared by 6 bases and J by 12 bases, with 17 bases between. The CDR3 is 12 amino acids. For the CDR3, the DNA is TGTGCCAGCAGCTCCGGACCGGTGTGGTCTTTCTTT. Its protein is CASSSGPVWSFF.

The V gene is TRBV14, the J gene TRBJ1-2; no clear D gene. This CDR3 is built from 16 residues. The V gene lost 0 bases and the J gene lost 0 bases, with 11 bases spanning the gap. Germline values: CDR1 SGHDN, CDR2 FVKESK. The CDR3 region has the DNA TGTGCCAGCAGCCAAGATCTAGGCTGGACTAACTATGGCTACACCTTC. Protein product: CASSQDLGWTNYGYTF.

J is TRBJ2-7 and V is TRBV7-9; D might be TRBD1 (7 bases). V shed 7 bases and J shed 10 bases, with 20 bases lying between them. The length of the CDR3 is 13 residues. Germline assignment: CDR1 SEHNR and CDR2 FQNEAQ (reference sequence). Written as DNA, the CDR3 is TGTGCCAGCACCCCCTACTCGACAGGGACTCAGTACTTC. This gives the protein CASTPYSTGTQYF.

The genes are TRBV28 and TRBJ2-3; a weak D match, TRBD2 (6 bases). The germline V and J ends were trimmed by 6 bases and 2 bases, with 18 bases remaining between them. The CDR3 length is 16 residues. Germline loops: CDR1 MDHEN, CDR2 SYDVKM. CDR3 sequence: CASSPGWRESTDTQYF. In nucleotides, the CDR3 is TGTGCCAGCAGCCCGGGCTGGAGGGAATCCACAGATACGCAGTATTTT.

The DNA of the CDR3 is TGTGCCAGCAGATCCTTAGGGGACGGGAACACTGAAGCTTTCTTT. The encoded protein is CASRSLGDGNTEAFF. The chain carries TRBV28 and TRBJ1-1; maybe TRBD1 (5 bases). Germline V gene sequence: CDR1 MDHEN, CDR2 SYDVKM. The CDR3 extends over 15 amino acids. V was pared by 6 bases and J by 1 base, with 15 bases between.

This clone was seen only once. The chain joins TRBV20-1 to TRBJ2-5; no reliable D call. V lost 4 bases and J 4 bases, leaving 4 bases between the germline ends. CDR1 is DFQATT, CDR2 SNEGSKA, per germline (reference sequence). CDR3 length: 10 amino acids. The CDR3 sequence: CSATGETQYF. The CDR3 region has the DNA TGCAGTGCTACCGGAGAGACCCAGTACTTC.

J is TRBJ1-1 and V is TRBV28; D remains unclear. Germline V gene data show CDR1 as MDHEN and CDR2 as SYDVKM. The germline V and J ends were trimmed by 6 bases and 11 bases, with 13 bases remaining between them. This CDR3 has 11 amino acids. The CDR3 protein is CASRRVNGAFF. In DNA form, the CDR3 reads TGTGCCAGCAGGAGGGTAAACGGGGCTTTCTTT.

This chain connects TRBV7-2 to TRBJ2-5; 10 bases are shared with TRBD2. Near its end, the DNA agrees better with TRBJ2-7, so the J call may be wrong. CDR3 size: 15 residues. CDR1 and CDR2 (germline): SGHTA, FQGNSA. In DNA, the CDR3 is TGTGCCAGCAGCTCCGCTAGCGGGAGCCCCTACGAGCAGTACTTC. Its translation is CASSSASGSPYEQYF.

The CDR3 region is CASSLGSGRETQYF. The CDR3 DNA follows: TGTGCCAGCAGCTTGGGTAGCGGGAGGGAGACCCAGTACTTC. The J gene is TRBJ2-5, the V gene TRBV5-5, with TRBD2 matching over 10 bases. This CDR3 is built from 14 residues. The J segment lost 5 bases and the V segment lost 0 bases, leaving 1 base of the junction unmatched. The germline V gene has CDR1 SGHKS and CDR2 YYEKEE (reference sequence).

V gene TRBV7-8 combines with J gene TRBJ2-1; the D gene is possibly TRBD2 (5 bases). Trimming removed 0 bases from V and 4 bases from J, with 13 bases in between. Germline loops: CDR1 SGHVS, CDR2 FQNEAQ. The CDR3 runs to 16 residues. Written as DNA, the CDR3 is TGTGCCAGCAGCTTAGCATACCCCCGGACTTACAATGAGCAGTTCTTC. It yields the protein CASSLAYPRTYNEQFF.

The chain combines TRBV29-1 with TRBJ1-1; TRBD1 is a possible D gene (5 bases). The CDR3 length is 14 residues. Germline lookup yields CDR1 SQVTM and CDR2 ANQGSEA. With 3 bases removed from V and 5 bases from J, the gap between germline ends came to 16 bases. For the CDR3, the DNA is TGCAGCGTTGACTCCCAGGGAGGGGTGACTGAAGCTTTCTTT. Its translation is CSVDSQGGVTEAFF.

The chain links TRBV10-3 to TRBJ1-1; D is unresolved. The V and J ends lost 5 bases and 2 bases respectively, with 9 bases between them. This CDR3 contains 13 residues. CDR1 and CDR2 (germline): ENHRY, SYGVKD. CDR3 region: CAISQTENTEAFF. CDR3 nucleotide sequence: TGTGCCATCAGTCAGACGGAAAACACTGAAGCTTTCTTT.